This T cell receptor (beta chain) was profiled in a study of PD-L1 blockade in urothelial cancer. Turning to the study itself: Analyses used blood from 3 weeks (second dose) and 6 weeks after treatment start.

The V and J ends lost 5 bases and 1 base, in that order; junction bases with no gene match: 4. The CDR3 sequence is 15 residues long. Per germline, CDR1 MNHEY and CDR2 SMNVEV (reference sequence). Time point meaning: peripheral blood 6 weeks after treatment start. Each patient presented with locally advanced or metastatic urothelial carcinoma. Each PCR received spiked synthetic TCR analog templates. Method: immunoSEQ multiplex PCR; TCRdb's copy keeps in-frame clones and lacks some. Among 95,000 to 130,000 clones listed, approximately 90% were seen once. This clone has a handful of counts. The receptor was isolated from a man aged 55 to 69 with urothelial cancer. The genes are TRBV27 and TRBJ1-1; 10 positions match TRBD1. The sequencing here drew on PBMCs, taken around atezolizumab (anti-PD-L1) treatment. The DNA of the CDR3 is TGTGCCAGCAGTCGACAGGGGGCTTGGAACACTGAAGCTTTCTTT. Its protein is CASSRQGAWNTEAFF.